This T cell receptor (beta chain) came from a study of T cells in Graves' hyperthyroidism and ophthalmopathy. Patients aged 18 to 65 had newly diagnosed hyperthyroidism that had lasted under 2 months. Study-wide findings and caveats: Most expanded thyroid clonotypes above 0.001 recurred in blood. Model-based prediction identified ophthalmopathy a median about 6.8 months prior to its onset.

This clonotype was seen more than once but under ten times. Its antigen is unidentified. RNA transcripts gave rise to amplified TCR beta CDR3 regions. The HTBI primer set was used in a first-round RT-PCR of the TCR CDR3. TCRdb independently ran MiXCR on the multiplex PCR reads; one entry per CDR3 protein. The sample records about 590,000 distinct CDR3 sequences, 15% to 18% being singletons. Trimming took off 8 bases at V and 4 bases at J, with 9 bases between the two ends. The CDR3 has 12 residues. CDR1 and CDR2 from the germline V gene are MNHNS and SASEGT. The sequence was collected from a woman aged 25 to 45 with Graves' hyperthyroidism. This chain uses TRBV6-1 with TRBJ2-4, with D uncertain. Sequenced sample: blood. The CDR3 reads CASGDTKNIQYF. Written as DNA, the CDR3 is TGTGCCAGCGGGGATACTAAAAACATTCAGTACTTC.